This TCR beta chain came from a study of T cell changes during pregnancy in multiple sclerosis. Only a few counts were recorded for this clone. The protocol was immunoSEQ multiplex PCR, while the TCRdb copy is restricted to in-frame clones and leaves out a portion. Of around 40,000 clones in the sample, more than 70% were seen once. The CDR3 is 13 residues long. Germline V CDR1 and CDR2: MDHEN, SYDVKM. V lost 7 bases to trimming and J lost 4 bases; unmatched junction nucleotides: 2. The receptor was isolated from a female donor in good health, enrolled as a control in a pregnancy study. V gene TRBV28 combines with J gene TRBJ2-1, with 9 bases lining up with TRBD1. The specimen comprised CD4+ T cells from peripheral blood mononuclear cells, sampled after pregnancy. CDR3 sequence: CASTGQGYNEQFF. As DNA, the CDR3 is TGTGCCAGCACGGGACAGGGATACAATGAGCAGTTCTTC.